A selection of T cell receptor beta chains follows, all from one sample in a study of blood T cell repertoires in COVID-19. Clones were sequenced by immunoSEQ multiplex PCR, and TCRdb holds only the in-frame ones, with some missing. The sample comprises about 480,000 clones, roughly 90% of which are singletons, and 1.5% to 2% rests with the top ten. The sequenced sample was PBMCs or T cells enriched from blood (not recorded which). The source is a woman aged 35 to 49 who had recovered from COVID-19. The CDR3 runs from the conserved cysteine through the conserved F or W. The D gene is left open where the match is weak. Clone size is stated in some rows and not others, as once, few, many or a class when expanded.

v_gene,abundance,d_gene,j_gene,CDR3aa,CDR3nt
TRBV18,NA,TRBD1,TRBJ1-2,CASSPPGQNYGYTF,TGTGCCAGCTCCCCTCCGGGACAGAACTATGGCTACACCTTC
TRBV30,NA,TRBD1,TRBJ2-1,CAWSLTGGSYNEQFF,TGTGCCTGGAGTCTAACAGGGGGCAGCTACAATGAGCAGTTCTTC
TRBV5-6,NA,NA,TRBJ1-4,CASSSLSVSPNEKLFF,TGTGCCAGCAGCTCCCTTTCAGTTTCTCCTAATGAAAAACTGTTTTTT
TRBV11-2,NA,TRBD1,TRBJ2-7,CASSKRQGVPYEQYF,TGTGCCAGCAGCAAGAGACAGGGAGTCCCCTACGAGCAGTACTTC
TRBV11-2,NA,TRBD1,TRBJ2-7,CASSTLGQGFYEQYF,TGTGCCAGCAGCACGCTCGGACAGGGCTTCTACGAGCAGTACTTC
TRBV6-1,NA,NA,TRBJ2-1,CASSEKVASPYNEQFF,TGTGCCAGCAGTGAAAAGGTGGCTAGCCCCTACAATGAGCAGTTCTTC
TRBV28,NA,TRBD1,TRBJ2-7,CASRVPGQGFMAVQYF,TGTGCCAGCAGAGTACCGGGACAGGGATTTATGGCGGTGCAGTACTTC
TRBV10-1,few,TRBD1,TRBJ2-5,CASPRGRQGDGETQYF,TGCGCCAGCCCGCGAGGGCGACAGGGGGACGGGGAGACCCAGTACTTC
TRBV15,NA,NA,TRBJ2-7,CATSRDGGYEQYF,TGTGCCACCAGCAGAGATGGAGGTTACGAGCAGTACTTC
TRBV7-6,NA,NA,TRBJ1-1,CASSARGGGSLAEAFF,TGTGCCAGCAGCGCAAGAGGGGGGGGATCTTTAGCTGAAGCTTTCTTT
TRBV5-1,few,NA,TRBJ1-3,CASSLGASGNTIYF,TGCGCCAGCAGCTTGGGAGCCTCTGGAAACACCATATATTTT
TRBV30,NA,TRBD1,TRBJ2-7,CACLGDRNYEQYF,TGTGCCTGCCTCGGGGACAGAAACTACGAGCAGTACTTC
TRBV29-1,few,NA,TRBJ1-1,CSVPLRGASSEAFF,TGCAGCGTGCCCTTGCGGGGGGCAAGTTCTGAAGCTTTCTTT
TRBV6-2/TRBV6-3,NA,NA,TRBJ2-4,CASSLPGSTKNIQYF,TGTGCCAGCAGTCTACCCGGGTCCACCAAAAACATTCAGTACTTC
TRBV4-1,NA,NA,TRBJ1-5,CASSPRDNSNQPQHF,TGCGCCAGCAGCCCCCGGGACAATAGCAATCAGCCCCAGCATTTT
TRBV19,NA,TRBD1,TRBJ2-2,CASRDRGIGELFF,TGTGCCAGCCGGGACAGGGGGATCGGGGAGCTGTTTTTT
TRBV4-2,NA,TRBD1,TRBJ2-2,CASSTGGQDTGELFF,TGTGCCAGCTCCACCGGGGGACAGGACACCGGGGAGCTGTTTTTT
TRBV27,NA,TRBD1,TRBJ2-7,CASSFLGTGISYEQYF,TGTGCCAGCAGTTTTCTGGGGACAGGCATATCCTACGAGCAGTACTTC
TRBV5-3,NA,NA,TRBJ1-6,CARSLSQGLNSPLHF,TGTGCCAGAAGCTTGAGCCAGGGTTTGAATTCACCCCTCCACTTT
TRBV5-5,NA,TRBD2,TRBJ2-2,CASSLGAGVTGELFF,TGTGCCAGCAGCTTGGGAGCGGGAGTCACCGGGGAGCTGTTTTTT
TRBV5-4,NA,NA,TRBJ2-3,CASSLNREDTQYF,TGTGCCAGCAGCTTAAACAGGGAAGATACGCAGTATTTT
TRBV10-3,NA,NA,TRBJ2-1,CAISESGSPNEQFF,TGTGCCATCAGTGAGTCTGGCTCACCCAATGAGCAGTTCTTC
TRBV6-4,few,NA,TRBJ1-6,CASSELNNSPLHF,TGTGCCAGCAGTGAACTGAATAATTCACCCCTCCACTTT
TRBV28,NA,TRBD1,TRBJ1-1,CASRNRGGATEAFF,TGTGCCAGCAGGAACAGGGGGGGCGCCACTGAAGCTTTCTTT
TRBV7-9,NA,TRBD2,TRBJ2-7,CASSLGGISGSWAYEQYF,TGTGCCAGCAGCTTGGGGGGGATTAGCGGGAGTTGGGCCTACGAGCAGTACTTC
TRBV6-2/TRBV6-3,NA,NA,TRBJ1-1,CASSYVGGVHYEAFF,TGTGCCAGCAGTTATGTTGGAGGGGTCCACTATGAAGCTTTCTTT
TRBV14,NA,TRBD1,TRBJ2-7,CASSHTGRDSHEQYF,TGTGCCAGCAGCCATACAGGCCGGGACAGCCACGAGCAGTACTTC
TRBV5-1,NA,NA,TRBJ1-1,CASSSFPAGAGNTEAFF,TGCGCCAGCAGCTCATTCCCGGCAGGGGCTGGGAACACTGAAGCTTTCTTT
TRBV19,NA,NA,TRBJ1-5,CASSIERDQPQHF,TGTGCCAGTAGTATAGAGAGGGATCAGCCCCAGCATTTT
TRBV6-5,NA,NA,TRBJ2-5,CASSREQETQYF,TGTGCCAGCAGCAGGGAACAAGAGACCCAGTACTTC
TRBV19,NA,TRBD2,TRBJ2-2,CATAGTRAVTGELFF,TGTGCCACGGCCGGGACTAGAGCCGTCACCGGGGAGCTGTTTTTT
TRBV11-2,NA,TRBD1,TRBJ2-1,CASSLTGTDYNEQFF,TGTGCCAGCAGCTTAACTGGGACAGATTACAATGAGCAGTTCTTC
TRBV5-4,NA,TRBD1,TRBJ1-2,CASSQPGQGFYGYTF,TGTGCCAGCAGCCAACCGGGACAGGGATTTTATGGCTACACCTTC
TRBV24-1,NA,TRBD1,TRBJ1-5,CATSDTGGDQPQHF,TGTGCCACCAGTGACACAGGGGGAGATCAGCCCCAGCATTTT
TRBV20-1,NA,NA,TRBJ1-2,CSASPEGSGFRGYTF,TGCAGTGCTAGTCCAGAGGGCTCGGGCTTTAGGGGCTACACCTTC
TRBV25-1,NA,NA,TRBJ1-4,CASSESVDLNEKLFF,TGTGCCAGCAGTGAATCGGTAGATCTTAATGAAAAACTGTTTTTT
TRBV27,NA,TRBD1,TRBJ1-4,CASRDRGPGKLFF,TGTGCCAGCAGGGACAGGGGGCCAGGAAAACTGTTTTTT
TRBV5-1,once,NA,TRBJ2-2,CASSLGLLYTGELFF,TGCGCCAGCAGCTTGGGGCTTCTCTACACCGGGGAGCTGTTTTTT
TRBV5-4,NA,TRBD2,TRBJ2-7,CASSWGTSGRPYEQYF,TGTGCCAGCAGCTGGGGGACTAGCGGGCGACCCTACGAGCAGTACTTC
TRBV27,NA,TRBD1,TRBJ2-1,CASSPRTGSFYNEQFF,TGTGCCAGCAGTCCACGGACAGGGAGTTTCTACAATGAGCAGTTCTTC
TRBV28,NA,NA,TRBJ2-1,CASSPRRGPNEQFF,TGTGCCAGCAGTCCCCGGAGGGGGCCTAATGAGCAGTTCTTC
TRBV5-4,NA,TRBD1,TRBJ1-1,CASSPQGALTEAFF,TGTGCCAGCAGTCCCCAGGGGGCGCTTACTGAAGCTTTCTTT